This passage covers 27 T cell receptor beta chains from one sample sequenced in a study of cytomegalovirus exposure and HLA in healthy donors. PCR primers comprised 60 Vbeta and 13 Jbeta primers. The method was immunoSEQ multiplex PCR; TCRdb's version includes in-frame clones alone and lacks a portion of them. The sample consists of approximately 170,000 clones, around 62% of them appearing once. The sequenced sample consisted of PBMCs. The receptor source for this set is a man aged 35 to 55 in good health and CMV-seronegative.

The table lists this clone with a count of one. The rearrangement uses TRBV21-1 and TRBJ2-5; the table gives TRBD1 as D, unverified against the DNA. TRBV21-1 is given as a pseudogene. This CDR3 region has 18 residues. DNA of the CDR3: TGTGCCAGCAGCAAAGCTTTGCTGGACAGGGGGCCTGGTGAGACCCAGTACTTC. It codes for CASSKALLDRGPGETQYF.

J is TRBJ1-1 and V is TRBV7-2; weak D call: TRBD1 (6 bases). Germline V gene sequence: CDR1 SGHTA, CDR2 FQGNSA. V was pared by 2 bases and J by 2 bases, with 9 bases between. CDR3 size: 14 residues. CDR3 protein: CASSLLGGNTEAFF. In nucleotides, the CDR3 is TGTGCCAGCAGCTTATTAGGGGGAAACACTGAAGCTTTCTTT. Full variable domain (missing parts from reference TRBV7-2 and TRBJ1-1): GAGVSQSPSNKVTEKGKDVELRCDPISGHTALYWYRQSLGQGLEFLIYFQGNSAPDKSGLPSDRFSAERTGGSVSTLTIQRTQQEDSAVYLCASSLLGGNTEAFFGQGTRLTVV.

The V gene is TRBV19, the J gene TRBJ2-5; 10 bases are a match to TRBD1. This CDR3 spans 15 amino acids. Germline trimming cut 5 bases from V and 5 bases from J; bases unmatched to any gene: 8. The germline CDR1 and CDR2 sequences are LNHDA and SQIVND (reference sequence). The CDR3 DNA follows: TGTGCCAGTAGTGCCGGGACAGGGGTCGTGGAGACCCAGTACTTC. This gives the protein CASSAGTGVVETQYF.

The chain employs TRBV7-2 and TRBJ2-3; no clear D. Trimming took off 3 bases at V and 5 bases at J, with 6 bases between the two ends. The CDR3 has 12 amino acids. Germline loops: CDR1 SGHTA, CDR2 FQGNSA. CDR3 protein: CASSFSRDTQYF. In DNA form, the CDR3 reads TGTGCCAGCAGCTTCTCTCGAGATACGCAGTATTTT.

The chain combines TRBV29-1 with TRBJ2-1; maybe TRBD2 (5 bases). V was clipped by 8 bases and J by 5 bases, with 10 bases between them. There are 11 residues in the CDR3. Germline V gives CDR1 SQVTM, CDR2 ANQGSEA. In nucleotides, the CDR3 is TGCAGCTCCGGGAACCACAATGAGCAGTTCTTC. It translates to CSSGNHNEQFF.

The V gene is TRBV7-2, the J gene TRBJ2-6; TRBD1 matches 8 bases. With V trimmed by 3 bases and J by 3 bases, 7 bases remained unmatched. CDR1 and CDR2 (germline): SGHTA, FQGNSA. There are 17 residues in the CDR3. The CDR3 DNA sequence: TGTGCCAGCAGCTTCCGGACAGGGAGAAGTGGGGCCAACGTCCTGACTTTC. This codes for CASSFRTGRSGANVLTF.

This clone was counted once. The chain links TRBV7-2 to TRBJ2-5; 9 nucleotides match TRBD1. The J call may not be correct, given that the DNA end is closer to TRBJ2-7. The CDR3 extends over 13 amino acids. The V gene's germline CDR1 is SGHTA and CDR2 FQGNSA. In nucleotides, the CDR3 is TGTGCCAGCGGACTACAGGGGGCGGACGAGCAGTACTTC. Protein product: CASGLQGADEQYF.

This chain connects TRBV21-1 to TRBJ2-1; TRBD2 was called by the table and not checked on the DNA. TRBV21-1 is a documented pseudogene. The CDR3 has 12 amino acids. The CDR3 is CASSKVSDEQFF. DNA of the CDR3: TGTGCCAGCAGCAAAGTTAGCGATGAGCAGTTCTTC.

CDR3 sequence reads: CASSVEGVAGNTIYF. CDR3 coding DNA: TGTGCCAGCAGTGTGGAAGGGGTGGCTGGAAACACCATATATTTT. The chain has TRBV2 and TRBJ1-3; D possibly corresponds to TRBD1 (5 bases). The CDR3 spans 15 residues. Germline V gene lookup returns CDR1 SNHLY and CDR2 FYNNEI. V was pared by 4 bases and J by 2 bases, with 12 bases between.

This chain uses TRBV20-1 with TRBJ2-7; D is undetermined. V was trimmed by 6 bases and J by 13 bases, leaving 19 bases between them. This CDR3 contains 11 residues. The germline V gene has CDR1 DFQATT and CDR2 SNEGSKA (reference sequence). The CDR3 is CSAEAVPALYF. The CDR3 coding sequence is TGCAGTGCAGAGGCGGTCCCGGCTCTCTACTTC.

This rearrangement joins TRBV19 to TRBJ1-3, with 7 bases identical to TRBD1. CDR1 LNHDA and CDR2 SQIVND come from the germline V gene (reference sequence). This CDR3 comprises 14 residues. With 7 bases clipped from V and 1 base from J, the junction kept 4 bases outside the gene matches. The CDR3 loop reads CASTPTGSGNTIYF. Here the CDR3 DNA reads TGTGCCAGTACCCCGACAGGGTCTGGAAACACCATATATTTT.

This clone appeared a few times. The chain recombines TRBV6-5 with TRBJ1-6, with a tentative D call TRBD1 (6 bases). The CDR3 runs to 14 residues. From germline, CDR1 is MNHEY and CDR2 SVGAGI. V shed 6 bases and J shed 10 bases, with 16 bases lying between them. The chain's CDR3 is CASSLQGGKSPLHF. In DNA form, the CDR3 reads TGTGCCAGCAGCCTACAGGGTGGAAAATCACCCCTCCACTTT.

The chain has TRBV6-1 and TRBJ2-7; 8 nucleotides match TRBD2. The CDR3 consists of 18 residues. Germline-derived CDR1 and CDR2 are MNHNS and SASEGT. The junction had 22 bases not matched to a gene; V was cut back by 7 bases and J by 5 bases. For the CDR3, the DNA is TGTGCCAGCAATGATACCTATGGGAGAAGCGGGAGTCTCGACGAGCAGTACTTC. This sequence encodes CASNDTYGRSGSLDEQYF.

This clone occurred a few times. DNA of the CDR3: TGCGCCAGCAGTGAGACCAGGGTGGGAACTGAAGCTTTCTTT. Its translation is CASSETRVGTEAFF. This chain joins TRBV10-2 and TRBJ1-1; tentative D call: TRBD1 (5 bases). The V end was cut by 2 bases, the J end by 5 bases, with 12 bases between. The CDR3 covers 14 residues. Per germline, CDR1 WSHSY and CDR2 SAAADI.

CDR3 region: CASSATGTDSYEQYF. DNA for the CDR3: TGTGCCAGCAGTGCGACAGGGACGGACTCCTACGAGCAGTACTTC. The chain is built from TRBV6-1 and TRBJ2-7; 7 bases map to TRBD1. The length of the CDR3 is 15 residues. Germline V gene sequence: CDR1 MNHNS, CDR2 SASEGT. J lost 0 bases, V lost 4 bases, and 6 bases had no gene match.

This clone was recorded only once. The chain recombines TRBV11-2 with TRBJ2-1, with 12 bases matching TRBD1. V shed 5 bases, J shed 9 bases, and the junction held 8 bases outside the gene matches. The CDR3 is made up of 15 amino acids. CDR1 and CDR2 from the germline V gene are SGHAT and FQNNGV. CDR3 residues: CASSVGTGGYGEQFF. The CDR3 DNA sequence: TGTGCCAGCAGCGTAGGGACAGGGGGCTACGGTGAGCAGTTCTTC. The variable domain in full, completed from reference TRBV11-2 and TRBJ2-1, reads EAGVAQSPRYKIIEKRQSVAFWCNPISGHATLYWYQQILGQGPKLLIQFQNNGVVDDSQLPKDRFSAERLKGVDSTLKIQPAKLEDSAVYLCASSVGTGGYGEQFFGPGTRLTVL.

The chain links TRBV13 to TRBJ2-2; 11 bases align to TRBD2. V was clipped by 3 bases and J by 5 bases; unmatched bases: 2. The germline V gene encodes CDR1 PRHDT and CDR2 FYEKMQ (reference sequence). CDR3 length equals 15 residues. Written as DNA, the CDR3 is TGTGCCAGCAGCTTTGGGACTAGCGGTACCGGGGAGCTGTTTTTT. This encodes CASSFGTSGTGELFF.

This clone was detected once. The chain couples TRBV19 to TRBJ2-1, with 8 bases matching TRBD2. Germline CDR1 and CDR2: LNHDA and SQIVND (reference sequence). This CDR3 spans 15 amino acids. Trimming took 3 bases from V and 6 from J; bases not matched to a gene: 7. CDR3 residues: CASSMGLVQGNEQFF. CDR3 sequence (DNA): TGTGCCAGTAGTATGGGACTAGTTCAAGGCAATGAGCAGTTCTTC.

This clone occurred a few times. CDR3 in amino acids: CASSFIGAGANEKLFF. The CDR3, as DNA: TGTGCCAGCAGTTTCATAGGGGCGGGAGCTAATGAAAAACTGTTTTTT. The chain couples TRBV28 to TRBJ1-4, with D perhaps matching TRBD1 (5 bases). Trimming took off 3 bases at V and 3 bases at J, with 14 bases between the two ends. The CDR3 sequence is 16 residues long. From germline, CDR1 is MDHEN and CDR2 SYDVKM.

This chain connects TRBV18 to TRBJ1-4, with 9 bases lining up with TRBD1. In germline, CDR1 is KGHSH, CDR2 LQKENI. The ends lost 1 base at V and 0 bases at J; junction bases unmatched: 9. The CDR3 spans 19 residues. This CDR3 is CASSPRSTGGPSTNEKLFF. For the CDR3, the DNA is TGTGCCAGCTCACCACGTTCGACAGGGGGACCGTCAACTAATGAAAAACTGTTTTTT.

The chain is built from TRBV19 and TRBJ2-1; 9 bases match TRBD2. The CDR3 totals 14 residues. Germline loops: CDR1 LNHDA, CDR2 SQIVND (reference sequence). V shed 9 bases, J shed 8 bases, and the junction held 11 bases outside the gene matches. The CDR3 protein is CASSLRGGDYEQFF. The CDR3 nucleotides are TGTGCCAGCTCGCTCCGCGGGGGGGATTATGAGCAGTTCTTC.

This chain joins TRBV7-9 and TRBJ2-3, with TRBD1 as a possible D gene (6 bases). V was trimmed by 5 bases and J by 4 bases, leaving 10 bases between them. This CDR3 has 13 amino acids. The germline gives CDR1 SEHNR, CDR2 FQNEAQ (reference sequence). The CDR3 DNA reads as TGTGCCAGCAGCCCCGGGACACCAGATACGCAGTATTTT. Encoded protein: CASSPGTPDTQYF.

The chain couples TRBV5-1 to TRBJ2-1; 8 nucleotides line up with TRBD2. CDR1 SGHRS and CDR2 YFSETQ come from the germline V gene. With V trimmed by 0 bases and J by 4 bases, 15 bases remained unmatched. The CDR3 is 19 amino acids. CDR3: CASSLGLRGGRSKYNEQFF. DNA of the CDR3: TGCGCCAGCAGCTTGGGTTTACGGGGGGGCCGGTCCAAGTACAATGAGCAGTTCTTC.

In DNA form, the CDR3 reads TGTGCCAGCAGCCTAATGGACGGGGGGGCCCTCGAGCAGTACTTC. Its protein is CASSLMDGGALEQYF. This chain joins TRBV7-2 and TRBJ2-7; TRBD2 matches 8 bases. CDR3 length: 15 amino acids. The germline CDR1 and CDR2 sequences are SGHTA and FQGNSA. V trimming: 5 bases; J trimming: 6 bases; junction bases outside the gene matches: 12.

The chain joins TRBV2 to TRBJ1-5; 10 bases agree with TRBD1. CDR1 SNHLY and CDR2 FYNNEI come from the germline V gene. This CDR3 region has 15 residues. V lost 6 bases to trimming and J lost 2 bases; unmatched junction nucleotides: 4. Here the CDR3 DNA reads TGTGCCAGCAGGGGACAGGGGAAGGGCAATCAGCCCCAGCATTTT. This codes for CASRGQGKGNQPQHF.

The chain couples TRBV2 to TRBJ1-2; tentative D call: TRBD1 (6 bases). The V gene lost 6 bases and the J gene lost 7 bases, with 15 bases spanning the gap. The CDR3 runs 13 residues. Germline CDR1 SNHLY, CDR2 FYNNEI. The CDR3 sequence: CASRGPQGPGYTF. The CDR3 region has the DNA TGTGCCAGCAGGGGCCCACAGGGCCCTGGCTACACCTTC. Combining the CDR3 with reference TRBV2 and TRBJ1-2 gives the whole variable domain EPEVTQTPSHQVTQMGQEVILRCVPISNHLYFYWYRQILGQKVEFLVSFYNNEISEKSEIFDDQFSVERPDGSNFTLKIRSTKLEDSAMYFCASRGPQGPGYTFGSGTRLTVV.

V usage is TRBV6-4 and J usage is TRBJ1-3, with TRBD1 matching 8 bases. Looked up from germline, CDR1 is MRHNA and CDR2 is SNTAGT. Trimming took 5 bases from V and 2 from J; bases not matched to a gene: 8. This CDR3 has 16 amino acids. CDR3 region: CASSPRQGCAGNTIYF. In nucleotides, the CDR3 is TGTGCCAGCAGTCCACGACAGGGGTGCGCTGGAAACACCATATATTTT.